Shown below are 28 T cell receptor beta chains from a single sample sequenced in a study of early stage breast cancer tumors. Sequencing used immunoSEQ multiplex PCR; TCRdb keeps in-frame clones, though not all of them. This table has more than 65,000 clones, 65% to 85% appearing once. Sequencing was performed on blood. These receptor sequences come from a person aged 40 to 50 with breast cancer.

This clone showed up just a few times. CDR3 coding DNA: TGTGCCAGCTCACCCCTCCAGGGGTACAATGAGCAGTTCTTC. This translates into CASSPLQGYNEQFF. The chain combines TRBV18 with TRBJ2-1, with D maybe TRBD1 (6 bases). The V end was cut by 3 bases, the J end by 4 bases, with 10 bases between. Per the germline V gene, CDR1 is KGHSH and CDR2 is LQKENI. CDR3 length: 14 residues.

The chain recombines TRBV5-1 with TRBJ1-4; TRBD1 aligns across 8 bases. This CDR3 has 14 residues. The V and J ends lost 3 bases and 7 bases, in that order; junction bases with no gene match: 5. Germline-derived CDR1 and CDR2 are SGHRS and YFSETQ. The CDR3, as DNA: TGCGCCAGCAGCTACCAGGGGGCAGGTGAAAAACTGTTTTTT. Its protein product is CASSYQGAGEKLFF. Drawing the rest from reference TRBV5-1 and TRBJ1-4, the complete variable domain is KAGVTQTPRYLIKTRGQQVTLSCSPISGHRSVSWYQQTPGQGLQFLFEYFSETQRNKGNFPGRFSGRQFSNSRSEMNVSTLELGDSALYLCASSYQGAGEKLFFGSGTQLSVL.

The rearrangement joins TRBV9 to TRBJ1-3, with D tentatively TRBD1 (5 bases). The germline V gene has CDR1 SGDLS and CDR2 YYNGEE. CDR3 length equals 17 residues. V shed 4 bases and J shed 4 bases, with 21 bases lying between them. Written as DNA, the CDR3 is TGTGCCAGCAGCACGGGCCCTTTGGGGGGGAAAGGAAACACCATATATTTT. Its translation: CASSTGPLGGKGNTIYF.

This clone occurred a few times. This chain connects TRBV27 to TRBJ1-2; the match to TRBD1 covers 7 bases. The V segment lost 8 bases and the J segment 6 bases; nucleotides outside the gene matches: 9. The CDR3 consists of 13 residues. Per germline, CDR1 MNHEY and CDR2 SMNVEV (reference sequence). The CDR3, as DNA: TGTGCCAGCCGGCAGGGGGGCTCCCATGGCTACACCTTC. Translated: CASRQGGSHGYTF.

The V gene is TRBV29-1, the J gene TRBJ2-1, with TRBD2 identical over 12 bases. The junction had 4 bases not matched to a gene; V was cut back by 6 bases and J by 1 base. CDR1 is SQVTM, CDR2 ANQGSEA, per germline. CDR3 length: 15 amino acids. The CDR3: CSVLTSGSSYNEQFF. CDR3 in DNA: TGCAGCGTGTTGACTAGCGGGAGTTCCTACAATGAGCAGTTCTTC.

The rearrangement uses TRBV11-1 and TRBJ2-1; 9 nucleotides line up with TRBD1. Germline V gene sequence: CDR1 SGHAT, CDR2 FQDESV (reference sequence). V shed 6 bases and J 7 bases; nucleotides not matched to a gene: 10. The CDR3 sequence is 15 residues long. CDR3 residues: CASRQTQGAMNEQFF. DNA for the CDR3: TGTGCCAGCAGACAAACACAGGGGGCGATGAATGAGCAGTTCTTC.

The chain carries TRBV7-9 and TRBJ1-3, with unresolved D. The CDR3 has 14 amino acids. V was clipped by 5 bases and J by 2 bases, with 10 bases between them. The germline V gene encodes CDR1 SEHNR and CDR2 FQNEAQ (reference sequence). CDR3: CASSNTMTGNTIYF. CDR3 nucleotides: TGTGCCAGCAGCAATACTATGACTGGAAACACCATATATTTT.

The chain links TRBV2 to TRBJ2-4; 8 positions match TRBD2. Germline lookup yields CDR1 SNHLY and CDR2 FYNNEI. The CDR3 consists of 14 residues. The V and J ends lost 4 bases and 5 bases, in that order; junction bases with no gene match: 4. CDR3 sequence reads: CASSVTGGQNIQYF. The DNA of the CDR3 is TGTGCCAGCAGTGTGACGGGAGGGCAAAACATTCAGTACTTC.

The J gene is TRBJ1-4, the V gene TRBV30; 7 nucleotides match TRBD1. CDR1 and CDR2 from the germline V gene are GTSNPN and SVGIG (reference sequence). The CDR3 loop spans 13 amino acids. With V trimmed by 0 bases and J by 8 bases, 3 bases remained unmatched. CDR3 nucleotide sequence: TGTGCCTGGAGTGTAACAGGGGCCGAAAAACTGTTTTTT. Residues: CAWSVTGAEKLFF.

The rearrangement joins TRBV7-3 to TRBJ2-2; the match to TRBD2 covers 9 bases. This CDR3 spans 18 amino acids. Per the germline V gene, CDR1 is SGHTA and CDR2 is FQGTGA. V trimming: 2 bases; J trimming: 2 bases; junction bases outside the gene matches: 9. CDR3 coding DNA: TGTGCCAGCAGCTTACTTGGTCGGACTAGCGCCAACACCGGGGAGCTGTTTTTT. Amino acid sequence: CASSLLGRTSANTGELFF.

The V call is TRBV25-1, the J call TRBJ1-3, with no clear D. Between the trimmed V and J ends, which lost 3 bases and 0 bases, there was a span of 9 bases. The CDR3 contains 15 residues. CDR1 MGHDK and CDR2 SYGVNS come from the germline V gene. The chain's CDR3 is CASSDGVSSGNTIYF. CDR3 bases: TGTGCCAGCAGTGATGGAGTTTCCTCTGGAAACACCATATATTTT.

This sequence joins TRBV6-1 and TRBJ2-5, with D possibly matching TRBD1 (6 bases). The CDR3 runs to 11 residues. The V end lost 9 bases, the J end lost 6 bases, and 11 bases lay between the germline ends. The V gene's germline CDR1 is MNHNS and CDR2 SASEGT. CDR3 bases: TGTGCCAGTACAGGGAAACAGACCCAGTACTTC. It yields the protein CASTGKQTQYF.

V and J are TRBV5-4 and TRBJ2-3, with D maybe TRBD2 (5 bases). Germline loops: CDR1 SGHNT, CDR2 YYREEE (reference sequence). This CDR3 is built from 12 residues. Trimming removed 2 bases from V and 11 bases from J, with 12 bases in between. CDR3 residues: CASSLLRELQYF. For the CDR3, the DNA is TGTGCCAGCAGCTTATTGAGGGAGTTGCAGTATTTT.

The chain uses TRBV28 and TRBJ2-7; D gene unclear. The V gene's germline CDR1 is MDHEN and CDR2 SYDVKM. This CDR3 is built from 15 residues. Trimming shortened V by 3 bases and J by 7 bases, and 19 bases separated the two germline ends. The CDR3 DNA reads as TGTGCCAGCAGTTTGGGGTGGTCGAAGAAAGGAGAGCAGTACTTC. Translating it yields CASSLGWSKKGEQYF.

The chain recombines TRBV5-1 with TRBJ2-1, with 9 nucleotides matching TRBD1. V lost 4 bases and J lost 8; bases outside the gene matches: 7. The CDR3 length is 14 residues. The germline V gene has CDR1 SGHRS and CDR2 YFSETQ. The CDR3 loop reads CASSSKQGADEQFF. The CDR3 DNA reads TGCGCCAGCAGCAGTAAACAGGGGGCGGATGAGCAGTTCTTC. The full variable domain, completed using reference TRBV5-1 and TRBJ2-1, is KAGVTQTPRYLIKTRGQQVTLSCSPISGHRSVSWYQQTPGQGLQFLFEYFSETQRNKGNFPGRFSGRQFSNSRSEMNVSTLELGDSALYLCASSSKQGADEQFFGPGTRLTVL.

The J gene is TRBJ2-3, the V gene TRBV19; D gene ambiguous. Germline CDR1 reads LNHDA; CDR2 reads SQIVND (reference sequence). V was cut by 5 bases and J by 7 bases, with 22 bases left in between. The CDR3 has 16 residues. The CDR3: CASSLMSGGVRNTQYF. The CDR3 DNA is TGTGCCAGTAGTCTAATGTCGGGTGGGGTCCGCAATACGCAGTATTTT.

The chain employs TRBV6-6 and TRBJ1-1; 8 nucleotides line up with TRBD1. Per germline, CDR1 MNHNY and CDR2 SVGAGI (reference sequence). CDR3 length equals 15 residues. J was trimmed by 0 bases and V by 6 bases; bases with no gene match: 6. The CDR3 loop reads CASSRQGQMNTEAFF. CDR3 in DNA: TGTGCCAGCAGCCGACAGGGGCAAATGAACACTGAAGCTTTCTTT.

The gene calls are TRBV5-1 and TRBJ1-1; 8 bases line up with TRBD1. The germline V gene has CDR1 SGHRS and CDR2 YFSETQ. The V and J ends lost 2 bases and 1 base, in that order; junction bases with no gene match: 4. CDR3 length: 15 amino acids. The chain's CDR3 is CASSFRGLKNTEAFF. CDR3 nucleotides: TGCGCCAGCAGCTTCAGGGGGCTGAAGAACACTGAAGCTTTCTTT.

This chain links TRBV21-1 with TRBJ2-7; the D call TRBD1 from the table was never checked on the DNA. TRBV21-1 corresponds to a pseudogene. CDR3 size: 14 residues. Here the CDR3 reads CASSLPDRINEQYF. The CDR3 nucleotides read TGTGCCAGCAGCTTACCGGACAGGATCAACGAGCAGTACTTC.

V gene TRBV6-4 combines with J gene TRBJ1-1; no definite D call. The V gene's germline CDR1 is MRHNA and CDR2 SNTAGT. Trimming left V 5 bases short and J 5 bases short, with 12 bases between. This CDR3 is built from 13 residues. The CDR3: CASSSNVGTEAFF. CDR3 nucleotides: TGTGCCAGCAGTTCGAACGTGGGGACTGAAGCTTTCTTT.

V and J are TRBV6-1 and TRBJ2-7, with 7 bases fitting TRBD2. Germline trimming cut 7 bases from V and 7 bases from J; bases unmatched to any gene: 7. The CDR3 has 12 residues. Germline V gene lookup returns CDR1 MNHNS and CDR2 SASEGT. The CDR3 nucleotides read TGTGCCAGCAATAAGGGAGCGGGGGAGCAGTACTTC. Its translation is CASNKGAGEQYF.

This chain connects TRBV28 to TRBJ1-1; no clear D. CDR1 MDHEN and CDR2 SYDVKM come from the germline V gene. CDR3 length equals 13 residues. V was clipped by 2 bases and J by 11 bases, with 15 bases between them. The CDR3, as DNA: TGTGCCAGCAGTTTAACTCCTCATCAGACGGCTTTCTTT. The encoded protein is CASSLTPHQTAFF. Full variable domain (missing parts from reference TRBV28 and TRBJ1-1): DVKVTQSSRYLVKRTGEKVFLECVQDMDHENMFWYRQDPGLGLRLIYFSYDVKMKEKGDIPEGYSVSREKKERFSLILESASTNQTSMYLCASSLTPHQTAFFGQGTRLTVV.

The genes are TRBV28 and TRBJ1-4; no firm D call. This CDR3 is 13 amino acids long. CDR1 is MDHEN and CDR2 is SYDVKM in the germline V gene. V lost 4 bases and J 8 bases, leaving 11 bases between the germline ends. The DNA of the CDR3 is TGTGCCAGCAGTTACCAAGGGCAGGAAAAACTGTTTTTT. This sequence encodes CASSYQGQEKLFF.

This clone was detected once. The chain has TRBV11-2 and TRBJ1-4; the D is unclear. The ends were cut back, 3 bases at V and 5 bases at J, with 7 bases in the middle. CDR3 length equals 13 residues. CDR1 and CDR2 from the germline V gene are SGHAT and FQNNGV. The CDR3, as DNA: TGTGCCAGCAGCTTTACGCTAAATGAAAAACTGTTTTTT. This sequence encodes CASSFTLNEKLFF.

The rearrangement links TRBV28 to TRBJ1-5; maybe TRBD1 (6 bases). The CDR3 loop spans 15 amino acids. Germline V gene lookup returns CDR1 MDHEN and CDR2 SYDVKM. The V end was cut by 3 bases, the J end by 6 bases, with 15 bases between. In nucleotides, the CDR3 is TGTGCCAGCAGTTTCCCACAGGGCGGCAGTCAGCCCCAGCATTTT. Its translation: CASSFPQGGSQPQHF. Together with reference TRBV28 and TRBJ1-5, the CDR3 gives the full variable domain: DVKVTQSSRYLVKRTGEKVFLECVQDMDHENMFWYRQDPGLGLRLIYFSYDVKMKEKGDIPEGYSVSREKKERFSLILESASTNQTSMYLCASSFPQGGSQPQHFGDGTRLSIL.

The chain joins TRBV7-3 to TRBJ2-3; TRBD2 aligns across 9 bases. V lost 2 bases and J lost 6; bases outside the gene matches: 9. Germline values: CDR1 SGHTA, CDR2 FQGTGA. The CDR3 loop spans 16 amino acids. CDR3 sequence: CASSLLPSGAQDTQYF. The CDR3, as DNA: TGTGCCAGCAGCTTATTGCCTAGCGGGGCCCAGGATACGCAGTATTTT.

This clone was seen a single time. Its ends do not fully match the called genes, so a read error is possible. V gene TRBV7-7 combines with J gene TRBJ2-3; 9 positions agree with TRBD1. CDR1 and CDR2 (germline): SSHAT, FNYEAQ (reference sequence). The CDR3 contains 14 residues. This chain's CDR3 is CASSRTGDTDTQYF. The CDR3 nucleotides read TGTGCTAGCAGCCGGACAGGGGACACAGATACGCAGTATTTT.

This rearrangement joins TRBV2 to TRBJ1-4; D gene ambiguous. This CDR3 has 15 residues. Germline V gene sequence: CDR1 SNHLY, CDR2 FYNNEI. Trimming left V 5 bases short and J 0 bases short, with 10 bases between. For the CDR3, the DNA is TGTGCCAGCAGTCAGACCCTCGCAACTAATGAAAAACTGTTTTTT. This encodes CASSQTLATNEKLFF.